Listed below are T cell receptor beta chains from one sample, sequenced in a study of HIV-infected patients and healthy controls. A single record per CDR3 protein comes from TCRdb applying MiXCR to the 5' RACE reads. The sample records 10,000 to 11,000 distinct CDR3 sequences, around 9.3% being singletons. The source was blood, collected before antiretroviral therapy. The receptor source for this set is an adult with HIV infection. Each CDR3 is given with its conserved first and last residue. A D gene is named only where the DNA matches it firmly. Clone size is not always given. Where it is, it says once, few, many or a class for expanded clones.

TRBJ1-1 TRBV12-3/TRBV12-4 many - TGTGCCAGCAGTTTGGGGCAGCCCGGGCTGAACACTGAAGCTTTCTTT CASSLGQPGLNTEAFF
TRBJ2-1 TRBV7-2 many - TGTGCCAGCAGCTTAAGGTCTGCGGGATTCTTCTACAATGAGCAGTTCTTC CASSLRSAGFFYNEQFF
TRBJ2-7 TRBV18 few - TGTGCCAGCTCACCCGCAGGGGAATGGTACGAGCAGTACTTC CASSPAGEWYEQYF
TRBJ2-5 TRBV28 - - TGTGCCAGCAGTTTAGAATCAGGGGCAGGGCAAGAGACCCAGTACTTC CASSLESGAGQETQYF
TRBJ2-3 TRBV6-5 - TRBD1 TGTGCCAGCAGACGGACAGGGTCCTCTAGCACAGATACGCAGTATTTT CASRRTGSSSTDTQYF
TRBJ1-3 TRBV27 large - TGTGCCAGCAGCGCCGGACAGGGAAACACCATATATTTT CASSAGQGNTIYF
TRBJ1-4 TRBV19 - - TGTGCCAGTAGACCCGGGACACGTTTTACAACTAATGAAAAACTGTTTTTT CASRPGTRFTTNEKLFF
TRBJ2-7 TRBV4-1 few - TGCGCCAGCAGCCAAGCTGGGACCGGAACCTACGAGCAGTACTTC CASSQAGTGTYEQYF
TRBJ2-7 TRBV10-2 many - TGCGCCAGCAGGCCCCCGGCGCCAACCTACGAGCAGTACTTC CASRPPAPTYEQYF
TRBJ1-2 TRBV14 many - TGTGCCAGCAGCCAAGATGGCGCATTGGGGAGGAGGGATGGCTACACCTTC CASSQDGALGRRDGYTF
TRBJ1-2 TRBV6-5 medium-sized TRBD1 TGTGCCAGCAGTTGGGGGACAGGATTAAACTATGGCTACACCTTC CASSWGTGLNYGYTF
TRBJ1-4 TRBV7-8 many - TGTGCCAGCAGCTTAGTAGAGGGATCGGGAAAACTGTTTTTT CASSLVEGSGKLFF
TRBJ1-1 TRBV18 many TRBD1 TGTGCCAGCTCCCCTACACCGGGACAGGCCCAGAACACTGAAGCTTTCTTT CASSPTPGQAQNTEAFF
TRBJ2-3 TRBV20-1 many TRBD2 TGCAGTGCTTATACAGGAGGAGCGGGAGGTAGAACAGATACGCAGTATTTT CSAYTGGAGGRTDTQYF
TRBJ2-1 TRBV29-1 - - TGCAGCTCCCAAAGGGGGAATGAGCAGTTCTTC CSSQRGNEQFF
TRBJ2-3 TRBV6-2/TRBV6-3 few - TGTGCCAGCAGGGGGACATATTGGGGCACAGATACGCAGTATTTT CASRGTYWGTDTQYF
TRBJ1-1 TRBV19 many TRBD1 TGTGCCAGTAGTATTAGGCCAGGGGGTCCATTTGAAGCTTTCTTT CASSIRPGGPFEAFF
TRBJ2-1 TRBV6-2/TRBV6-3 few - TGTGCCAGCAGTCCCGGCCGAGAGAAGGTCTTC CASSPGREKVF
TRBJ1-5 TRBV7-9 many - TGTGCCAGCAGCTTAAGTCTTCAGCCCCAGCATTTT CASSLSLQPQHF
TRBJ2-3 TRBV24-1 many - TGTGCCACCAGTGATTTAGACCCGAGGAACACAGATACGCAGTATTTT CATSDLDPRNTDTQYF
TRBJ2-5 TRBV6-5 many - TGTGCCAGCAGTTACCGATCGGCAGGCCAGTACCAAGAGACCCAGTACTTC CASSYRSAGQYQETQYF
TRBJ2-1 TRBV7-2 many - TGTGCCAGCAGAAAGACTTCCTCCTACAATGAGCAGTTCTTC CASRKTSSYNEQFF
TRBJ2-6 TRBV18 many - TGTGCCAGCTCACCACGAGGTGCAGGATCTGGGGCCAACGTCCTGACTTTC CASSPRGAGSGANVLTF
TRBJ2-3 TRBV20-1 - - TGCAGTGCTATCGGACCCCCTGGGATTACAGATACGCAGTATTTT CSAIGPPGITDTQYF
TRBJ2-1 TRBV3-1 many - TGTGCCAGCAGCCAAACATCCACACGTCAGTTCTTC CASSQTSTRQFF
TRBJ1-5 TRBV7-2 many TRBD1 TGTGCCAGCAGCCGACAGGGGGCGGATCAGCCCCAGCATTTT CASSRQGADQPQHF
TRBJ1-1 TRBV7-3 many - TGTGCCAGCACCATTCTCGGGGGGAGCGCTTTCTTT CASTILGGSAFF
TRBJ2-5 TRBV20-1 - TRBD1 TGCAGTGCCCCCCGGGCAGGGGGAGAGACCCAGTACTTC CSAPRAGGETQYF
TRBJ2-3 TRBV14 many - TGTGCCAGCAACCCTAAGAGAGGAGACAGACACACAGATACGCAGTATTTT CASNPKRGDRHTDTQYF
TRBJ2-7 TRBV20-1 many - TGCAGTGCTCAGCCTGTAGACAGGATGTACGAGCAGTACTTC CSAQPVDRMYEQYF
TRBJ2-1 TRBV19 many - TGTGCCAGTAGTAGCCGGGACTCCAGGCTATACAATGAGCAGTTCTTC CASSSRDSRLYNEQFF
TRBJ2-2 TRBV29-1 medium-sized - TGCAGCGTTGAAGGACAGTCCTTAGGCCCTCACACCGGGGAGCTGTTTTTT CSVEGQSLGPHTGELFF
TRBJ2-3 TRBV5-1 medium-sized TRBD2 TGCGCCAGCAGCGATTACCGGGACGGGGGGGGAGATACGCAGTATTTT CASSDYRDGGGDTQYF
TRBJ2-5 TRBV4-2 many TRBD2 TGTGCCAGCAGCGTACTAGCGGGGGAAGAGACCCAGTACTTC CASSVLAGEETQYF
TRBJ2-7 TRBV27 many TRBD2 TGTGCCAGCAGTTTACGGGGGGGGAAGTTGCACGAGCAGTACTTC CASSLRGGKLHEQYF
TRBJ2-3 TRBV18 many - TGTGCCAGCTCCCCCCTCGCGGGGTTCACAGATACGCAGTATTTT CASSPLAGFTDTQYF
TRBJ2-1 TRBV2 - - TGTGCCAGCAGTGAAGCGGTAATCAAAAGCTCCTACAATGAGCAGTTCTTC CASSEAVIKSSYNEQFF
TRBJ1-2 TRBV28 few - TGTGCCAGCAGCTCGCGGGGGGGCTACACCTTC CASSSRGGYTF
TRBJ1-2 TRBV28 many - TGTGCCAGCAGTTTAACAACTCCTAACTATGGCTACACCTTC CASSLTTPNYGYTF
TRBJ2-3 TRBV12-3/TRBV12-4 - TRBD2 TGTGCCAGCAGTTTGGGTGGGAGGGCCGGAGATACGCAGTATTTT CASSLGGRAGDTQYF
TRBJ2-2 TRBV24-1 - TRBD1 TGTGCCACCAGTGATTCCCGGGACAGGGTGAACACCGGGGAGCTGTTTTTT CATSDSRDRVNTGELFF
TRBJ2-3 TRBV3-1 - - TGTGCCAGCAGCCCCAGGGGTCTATACACAGATACGCAGTATTTT CASSPRGLYTDTQYF
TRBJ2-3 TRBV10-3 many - TGTGCCATCAGCCCCAAGGATACGCAGTATTTT CAISPKDTQYF